This TCR beta chain was profiled in a study of neoadjuvant anti-PD-1 for oral cavity cancer. Whole-study context: Around day 43, patients without progression received a fourth nivolumab dose before surgery.

Libraries were prepared by immunoSEQ multiplex PCR; TCRdb keeps only in-frame clonotypes and omits some of them. The sample lists approximately 7,100 clones; 40% to 55% were seen once. About this clone itself: The target antigen is unknown.

Study-level findings and limits: Expansion of preexisting intratumoral clones was suggested to aid response.

Patients had HPV-negative, locally advanced oral cavity squamous cell carcinoma. V shed 2 bases and J shed 2 bases, with 6 bases lying between them. This CDR3 has 13 amino acids. CDR1 is SGHAT and CDR2 is FQNNGV in the germline V gene. V usage is TRBV11-2 and J usage is TRBJ1-1, with unresolved D. The sequence was obtained from a person aged 35 to 85 with oral cavity squamous cell carcinoma. Sequenced here: tumor tissue, sampled before nivolumab (anti-PD-1) treatment. The CDR3 DNA reads as TGTGCCAGCAGCTTACCTGAAAACACTGAAGCTTTCTTT. Translating gives CASSLPENTEAFF.